Included here is one T cell receptor beta chain sequence, with context. This sample was included in a study of blood T cell repertoires in COVID-19. Study-level information: Acute-phase and convalescent COVID-19 samples originated in the United States, Italy and Spain. T cells, B-cell-depleted T cells, or PBMCs supplied cDNA or gDNA.

Original processing notes: Amplified reference gene primers provided the basis for estimating nucleated cell counts. The protocol was immunoSEQ multiplex PCR, while the TCRdb copy is restricted to in-frame clones and leaves out a portion. V and J calls and clone size are copied from that table; D and trimming were computed from the DNA. The top ten clones hold roughly 21% of a sample with about 190,000 clones, approximately 90% of them seen once. This CDR3 has 17 amino acids. Germline lookup yields CDR1 SNHLY and CDR2 FYNNEI. Trimming left V 1 base short and J 4 bases short, with 19 bases between. The source material was peripheral blood. The rearrangement uses TRBV2 and TRBJ1-2; no definite D call. This receptor was identified in a man aged 60 to 75 with active or convalescent COVID-19. CDR3 nucleotide sequence: TGTGCCAGCAGTGAAGGGGTATGGGGATCCCGGGGCTATGGCTACACCTTC. It encodes CASSEGVWGSRGYGYTF.